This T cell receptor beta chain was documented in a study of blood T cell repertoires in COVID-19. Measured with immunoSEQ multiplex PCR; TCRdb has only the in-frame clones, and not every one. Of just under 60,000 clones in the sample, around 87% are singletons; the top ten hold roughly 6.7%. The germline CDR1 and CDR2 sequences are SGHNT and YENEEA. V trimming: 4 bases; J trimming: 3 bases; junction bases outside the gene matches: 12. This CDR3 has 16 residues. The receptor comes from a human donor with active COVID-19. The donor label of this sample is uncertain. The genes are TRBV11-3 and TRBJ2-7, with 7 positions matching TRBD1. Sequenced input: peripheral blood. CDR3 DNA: TGTGCCAGCAGCTCCAACCGGGACAGTTTTTTCTACGAGCAGTACTTC. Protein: CASSSNRDSFFYEQYF.